The clone carrying this T cell receptor (beta chain) is a singleton in its sample. The time point is: pre-treatment sample, taken before nivolumab and TIL therapy. The record originates from a study of TIL therapy for anti-PD-1-resistant metastatic lung cancer. The immunoSEQ assay was v3. The assay was immunoSEQ multiplex PCR, and TCRdb's table has in-frame clones only and misses some. The table lists tens of thousands of clones, around nine tenths of them singletons. Looked up from germline, CDR1 is MNHNY and CDR2 is SVGAGI (reference sequence). This CDR3 comprises 16 residues. The V end lost 2 bases, the J end lost 2 bases, and 12 bases lay between the germline ends.

Here the sequenced sample was blood, taken at baseline. The rearrangement links TRBV6-6 to TRBJ2-2, with a weak D call TRBD2 (6 bases). This clonotype was sampled from a person aged 25 to 80 with non-small cell lung cancer. CDR3 nucleotide sequence: TGTGCCAGCAGTTACGGTGGACTAACAAACACCGGGGAGCTGTTTTTT. It encodes CASSYGGLTNTGELFF.